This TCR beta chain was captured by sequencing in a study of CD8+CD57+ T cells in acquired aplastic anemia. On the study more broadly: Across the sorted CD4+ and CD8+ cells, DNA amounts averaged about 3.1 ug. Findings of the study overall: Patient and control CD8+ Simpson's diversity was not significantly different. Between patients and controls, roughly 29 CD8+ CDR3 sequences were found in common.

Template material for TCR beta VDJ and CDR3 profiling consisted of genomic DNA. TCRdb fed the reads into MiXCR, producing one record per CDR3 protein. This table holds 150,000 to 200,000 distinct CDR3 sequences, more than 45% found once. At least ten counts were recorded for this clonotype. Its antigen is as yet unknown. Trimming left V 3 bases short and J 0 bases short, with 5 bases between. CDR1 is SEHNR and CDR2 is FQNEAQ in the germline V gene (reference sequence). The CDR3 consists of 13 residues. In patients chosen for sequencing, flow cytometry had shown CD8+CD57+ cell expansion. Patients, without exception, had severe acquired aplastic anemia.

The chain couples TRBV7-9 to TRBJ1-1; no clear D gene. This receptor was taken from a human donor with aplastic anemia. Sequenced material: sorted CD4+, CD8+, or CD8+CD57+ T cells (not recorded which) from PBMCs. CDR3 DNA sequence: TGTGCCAGCAGCTTGGAAGTGAACACTGAAGCTTTCTTT. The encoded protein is CASSLEVNTEAFF.